This entry lists 23 T cell receptor beta chains sequenced from one sample in a study of Graves' ophthalmopathy and Graves' hyperthyroidism. Amplification targeted the TCR beta CDR3 regions, with RNA transcripts as the source material. Investigators did first-round RT-PCR with HTBI primers, then second-round multiplex PCR. TCRdb processed the multiplex PCR reads anew with MiXCR; each CDR3 protein has one entry. The sample consists of roughly 600,000 distinct CDR3 sequences, roughly 40% of them appearing once. The sequenced sample was peripheral blood or thyroid tissue (not recorded which). The receptors derive from an adult man with Graves' hyperthyroidism.

The chain combines TRBV6-5 with TRBJ2-7; 16 nucleotides match TRBD2. The ends lost 6 bases at V and 2 bases at J; junction bases unmatched: 10. There are 18 residues in the CDR3. Per germline, CDR1 MNHEY and CDR2 SVGAGI. CDR3 amino acids: CASRWRGLAGGPPYEQYF. The CDR3 nucleotides read TGTGCCAGCAGGTGGCGGGGACTAGCGGGAGGGCCCCCCTACGAGCAGTACTTC.

This clonotype has just a few counts. This chain joins TRBV14 and TRBJ2-7; TRBD1 is a possible D gene (6 bases). CDR1 is SGHDN, CDR2 FVKESK, per germline. V dropped 0 bases and J dropped 0 bases, with 15 bases sitting between them. This CDR3 is built from 17 residues. CDR3 protein: CASSQEFGRGNSYEQYF. CDR3 DNA: TGTGCCAGCAGCCAAGAGTTCGGCAGGGGTAACTCCTACGAGCAGTACTTC.

This clonotype was detected a few times. V and J are TRBV4-1 and TRBJ1-5; D remains ambiguous. This CDR3 contains 15 residues. Trimming took 0 bases from V and 6 from J, leaving 12 bases between them. Germline CDR1 is MGHRA and CDR2 is YSYEKL. CDR3 region: CASSQEGQEGQPQHF. CDR3 in DNA: TGCGCCAGCAGCCAAGAAGGGCAGGAGGGTCAGCCCCAGCATTTT.

This clonotype was counted many times. The chain couples TRBV5-8 to TRBJ2-5; D tentatively fits TRBD1 or TRBD2 (6 bases each). Trimming pared 3 bases from V and 7 bases from J, leaving 13 bases between. The CDR3 consists of 13 residues. Germline assignment: CDR1 SGHTS and CDR2 YDEGEE. The DNA of the CDR3 is TGTGCCAGCAGCTGGGGGGCAGCGGGGACCCAGTACTTC. As protein: CASSWGAAGTQYF.

A remark on this clonotype: Here the CDR3 omits its conserved ending phenylalanine or tryptophan, so a read error is the likely source. The DNA is omitted, as the CDR3 cannot be located on it reliably, and the CDR3 follows TCRdb's listing. The rearrangement links TRBV7-6 to TRBJ1-4; TRBD1, the table's D call, was not compared with the DNA. The CDR3 is 10 amino acids in total, end residues counted. The germline V gene encodes CDR1 SGHVS and CDR2 FNYEAQ. CDR3 loop: CASSLRGQLP.

This clonotype was counted ten times or more. This rearrangement joins TRBV29-1 to TRBJ1-4, with D perhaps TRBD1 (6 bases). Trimming removed 4 bases at V and 8 bases at J, with 17 bases between. The CDR3 runs 14 residues. Germline V gives CDR1 SQVTM, CDR2 ANQGSEA. The CDR3 here is CSVGRTEGGEKLFF. The CDR3 DNA is TGCAGCGTTGGAAGGACAGAAGGAGGGGAAAAACTGTTTTTT.

The chain links TRBV7-9 to TRBJ1-3; unclear D gene. The CDR3 extends over 17 amino acids. The germline V and J ends were trimmed by 1 base and 6 bases, with 19 bases remaining between them. Germline V gene data show CDR1 as SEHNR and CDR2 as FQNEAQ (reference sequence). CDR3 region: CASSLGTGRMWANTIYF. The CDR3 DNA follows: TGTGCCAGCAGCTTAGGGACCGGACGTATGTGGGCAAACACCATATATTTT.

This sequence joins TRBV2 and TRBJ2-3, with D maybe TRBD2 (5 bases). V lost 7 bases to trimming and J lost 2 bases, with 10 bases between them. The V gene's germline CDR1 is SNHLY and CDR2 FYNNEI. The CDR3 sequence is 13 residues long. CDR3 in amino acids: CASTRDFTDTQYF. The CDR3 nucleotides read TGTGCCAGCACCCGGGATTTCACAGATACGCAGTATTTT.

This clonotype appeared many times. The chain employs TRBV12-3 or TRBV12-4 and TRBJ2-7; D remains ambiguous. This CDR3 is 12 amino acids long. With 3 bases removed from V and 5 bases from J, the gap between germline ends came to 8 bases. CDR3 nucleotide sequence: TGTGCCAGCAGTTTCGGCTGGGACGAGCAGTACTTC. Its translation is CASSFGWDEQYF.

This clonotype was observed a single time. The V and J genes are TRBV15 and TRBJ1-1; D may be TRBD1 (5 bases). Deletions cut 11 bases from V and 1 base from J, with 11 bases between. The CDR3 contains 12 residues. The germline CDR1 and CDR2 sequences are LNHNV and YYDKDF (reference sequence). CDR3 amino acids: CAPQTANTEAFF. Written as DNA, the CDR3 is TGTGCCCCGCAGACAGCGAACACTGAAGCTTTCTTT. The variable domain in full, completed from reference TRBV15 and TRBJ1-1, reads DAMVIQNPRYQVTQFGKPVTLSCSQTLNHNVMYWYQQKSSQAPKLLFHYYDKDFNNEADTPDNFQSRRPNTSFCFLDIRSPGLGDTAMYLCAPQTANTEAFFGQGTRLTVV.

This clonotype was counted many times. The chain recombines TRBV9 with TRBJ1-3; D unclear. The CDR3 contains 16 residues. In germline, CDR1 is SGDLS, CDR2 YYNGEE. V lost 5 bases and J 4 bases, leaving 19 bases between the germline ends. The CDR3, as DNA: TGTGCCAGCAGACCCGGTGGGTCCATGGGAGGAAACACCATATATTTT. Translated, it gives CASRPGGSMGGNTIYF.

CDR3 sequence reads: CASSQAGTGGNQPQHF. DNA of the CDR3: TGTGCCAGCAGCCAAGCCGGGACAGGGGGAAATCAGCCCCAGCATTTT. The chain is built from TRBV7-9 and TRBJ1-5, with TRBD1 matching 11 bases. CDR3 length equals 16 residues. The germline CDR1 and CDR2 sequences are SEHNR and FQNEAQ (reference sequence). Unmatched junction bases numbered 7, after V lost 5 bases and J lost 4 bases. Supplemented by reference TRBV7-9 and TRBJ1-5, the full variable domain reads DTGVSQNPRHKITKRGQNVTFRCDPISEHNRLYWYRQTLGQGPEFLTYFQNEAQLEKSRLLSDRFSAERPKGSFSTLEIQRTEQGDSAMYLCASSQAGTGGNQPQHFGDGTRLSIL.

V and J are TRBV9 and TRBJ2-5; D remains unclear. The CDR3 length is 16 residues. V dropped 0 bases and J dropped 1 base, with 13 bases sitting between them. CDR1 is SGDLS and CDR2 is YYNGEE in the germline V gene. CDR3 sequence: CASSVDGPGIQETQYF. The CDR3 bases are TGTGCCAGCAGCGTAGATGGTCCAGGAATCCAAGAGACCCAGTACTTC.

This clonotype was observed a single time. The chain joins TRBV29-1 to TRBJ1-1, with D tentatively TRBD1 (6 bases). This CDR3 has 12 amino acids. V lost 5 bases and J lost 3, with 10 bases in between. The germline gives CDR1 SQVTM, CDR2 ANQGSEA. CDR3 protein: CSVRDTYTEAFF. In DNA, the CDR3 is TGCAGCGTTAGGGACACTTACACTGAAGCTTTCTTT.

This clonotype was picked up one time. Written as DNA, the CDR3 is TGTGCCAGCCGGCGAGGGGGTCAGGAGTCCGGAAACACCATATATTTT. Amino acids: CASRRGGQESGNTIYF. The rearrangement joins TRBV2 to TRBJ1-3; weak D call: TRBD1 (6 bases). Germline V lookup: CDR1 SNHLY, CDR2 FYNNEI. The CDR3 contains 16 residues. The V and J ends lost 8 bases and 4 bases respectively, with 21 bases between them.

The V call is TRBV20-1, the J call TRBJ1-2; no clear D. Trimming removed 0 bases at V and 8 bases at J, with 10 bases between. Germline CDR1 is DFQATT and CDR2 is SNEGSKA (reference sequence). The CDR3 is made up of 12 amino acids. CDR3 loop: CSAREGLKGYTF. The DNA of the CDR3 is TGCAGTGCTAGAGAAGGGCTGAAGGGCTACACCTTC.

As for this clonotype: This may be a read error, as it is one base from a much larger clone. The genes are TRBV20-1 and TRBJ1-5, with 7 positions matching TRBD1. The CDR3 contains 16 residues. The germline V gene has CDR1 DFQATT and CDR2 SNEGSKA (reference sequence). CDR3 nucleotides: TGCAGTGCTACTTCGGGGACAGATTATAGCAATCAGCCCCGGCATTTT. It yields the protein CSATSGTDYSNQPRHF.

This sequence joins TRBV4-1 and TRBJ2-5; TRBD2 is a possible D gene (5 bases). Between the trimmed V and J ends, which lost 2 bases and 7 bases, there was a span of 17 bases. Germline V gene lookup returns CDR1 MGHRA and CDR2 YSYEKL. This CDR3 has 15 residues. The CDR3 coding sequence is TGCGCCAGCAGCCAACTCGTGACGGAGGATAGGACCCAGTACTTC. Its translation: CASSQLVTEDRTQYF.

This clonotype was recorded many times. The chain combines TRBV15 with TRBJ1-5; 9 positions agree with TRBD1. The CDR3 runs to 16 residues. The germline gives CDR1 LNHNV, CDR2 YYDKDF (reference sequence). The junction had 7 bases not matched to a gene; V was cut back by 5 bases and J by 2 bases. The CDR3: CATSGGQGRGNQPQHF. DNA for the CDR3: TGTGCCACCAGCGGCGGACAGGGGCGAGGCAATCAGCCCCAGCATTTT.

This clonotype was observed many times. The gene calls are TRBV12-3 or TRBV12-4 and TRBJ1-5; 7 bases align to TRBD1. The CDR3 is 13 amino acids. Trimming cost V 2 bases and J 6 bases; bases outside gene matches: 1. The CDR3 nucleotides are TGTGCCAGCAGTTTACAGGGGGTTCAGCCCCAGCATTTT. It codes for CASSLQGVQPQHF.

This clonotype was counted a few times. The chain links TRBV29-1 to TRBJ2-3; a possible D gene is TRBD1 (6 bases). The CDR3 contains 13 residues. The germline V gene encodes CDR1 SQVTM and CDR2 ANQGSEA. V was shortened by 6 bases and J by 3 bases, with 13 bases between the two germline ends. This chain's CDR3 is CSVATGHTDTQYF. The CDR3 DNA is TGCAGCGTCGCGACAGGCCATACAGATACGCAGTATTTT.

The count of this clonotype is one. CDR3 DNA sequence: TGTGCCAGCAGCGTAGGATCACAGGGGTTGGGCACCGGGGAGCTGTTTTTT. Its protein product is CASSVGSQGLGTGELFF. V is TRBV9 and J is TRBJ2-2, with 7 bases identical to TRBD1. The V gene end was trimmed by 0 bases and the J gene end by 4 bases; junction bases not matched to a gene: 9. The CDR3 runs to 17 residues. The germline CDR1 and CDR2 sequences are SGDLS and YYNGEE.

This clonotype was counted many times. The V call is TRBV12-3 or TRBV12-4, the J call TRBJ2-2, with 8 positions matching TRBD2. CDR3 length: 15 amino acids. J lost 8 bases, V lost 6 bases, and 11 bases had no gene match. CDR3 residues: CASSPRTSSGGELFF. The CDR3 region has the DNA TGTGCCAGCAGCCCCCGGACTAGCAGTGGGGGGGAGCTGTTTTTT.